This T cell receptor (beta chain) emerged from a study of cytomegalovirus exposure and HLA in healthy donors (dated by TCRdb to about 2017). Looking at the study overall: An earlier analysis of under 600 of the donors reported 276 Gb of sequence data and some 100 million unique TCR beta sequences from approximately 180 million T cells. A later analysis re-analyzed previously published TCR beta repertoires from roughly 630 donors and added high-resolution HLA genotyping to study TCR occurrence patterns. Among around 400 genotyped donors of the cohort, an average of roughly 230,000 unique TCR beta nucleotide sequences was sequenced per donor, of which roughly 17% were non-productive. In an earlier analysis of several hundred of the donors, high-throughput TCR beta sequencing was used to judge whether each TCR beta V gene segment behaved as functional or pseudogenic. The study profiled the T cell repertoires of around 700 subjects by immunosequencing and related them to cytomegalovirus serostatus. The later analysis used no new phenotypic data to find candidate immune exposures, relying instead on TCR beta sequences and their occurrence across donors. Among the roughly 390 genotyped donors, around 81% belonged to the genetic ancestry cluster associated with self-reported Caucasian donors. The number of typed donors differed by locus: about 629-630 for A, B, C, DRB1 and DQB1; some 540 for DQA1; 606 for DPA1; and some 450 for DPB1. The study aimed to test whether cataloging public T cell receptors could reveal signatures of past pathogen exposure. Five DR-DQ haplotypes were treated as single units for association and clustering because of strong linkage in the cohort. Donor age, sex, ethnicity and CMV serostatus were collected together with the repertoire data. HLA typing included class I and class II loci at four-digit resolution. Besides the first cohort of roughly 700 subjects, a separate validation cohort made up of around 120 different subjects was used. All discovery cohort repertoires had been generated on a single sequencing platform. A later genetic analysis took genome-wide SNP genotypes for about 60% of the roughly 670 donors and used that subset as a discovery cohort. An early release that covered about 600 HLA-typed donors contained approximately 300 gigabases of sequencing data and approximately 85 million unique TCR sequences. To predict cytomegalovirus infection status, the study combined high-throughput TCR immunosequencing, statistical association of individual TCRs with disease status, and machine learning.

The cohort was made up of under 800 healthy bone marrow donors. At the time of sampling, every cohort member was nominally healthy, though immune exposures that went unrecorded were likely present. The donor was CMV seronegative and was included in the group of under 450 seronegative cohort members. A peripheral blood sample was collected from each donor, and TCR beta sequencing was performed on peripheral blood mononuclear cells. Genomic DNA extraction from the blood cell samples was performed with the Qiagen DNeasy Blood Extraction Kit. Libraries came from the immunoSEQ multiplex PCR assay. For the multiplex PCR, a mixture combining 60 forward primers for TCR Vbeta segments and 13 reverse primers for TCR Jbeta segments was used. Amplification of the CDR3 region of rearranged TCR beta genes was performed with a multiplex PCR assay on genomic DNA. The Illumina HiSeq System was used to sequence the amplified TCR beta libraries as 87-base-pair reads. The authors' pipeline ran thus. A later analysis counted around 72 million unique TCR beta chains across the 666 repertoires, and around 12 million of these chains were shared by at least two donors. A nearest-neighbor algorithm error-corrected the raw reads and collapsed the reads into unique sequences, merging closely related sequences to remove PCR and sequencing errors. To assign V, D and J gene segments, CDR3 sequences were aligned to IMGT reference sequences. For a sequence to be retained, a match of at least six nucleotides to both a V gene segment and a J gene segment was required. Rearrangements were classified as productive when the CDR3 lacked stop codons and remained in frame with V and J, and all other rearrangements were classified as non-productive. CDR3 was defined by IMGT convention, running from the second conserved V-encoded cysteine to the conserved J-encoded phenylalanine. Sequences without an unambiguous match to a single V gene segment were excluded from the earlier analysis of about 600 of the donors. In an earlier analysis of roughly 600 of the donors, a V segment was called functional when productive rearrangements were above 56.7%, and segregating when the standard deviation between donors exceeded 5%. To diagnose cytomegalovirus status from the catalog of TCR beta chain sequences, a statistical classification framework was built. A later analysis assigned V and J genes by comparing TCR nucleotide sequences with IMGT/GENE-DB human TR gene sequences. The TCRdist pipeline was used in a later analysis to assign CDR3 sequences and most-parsimonious VDJ recombination scenarios. In a later analysis, each TCR beta chain was defined by its CDR3 amino acid sequence together with its V-gene family, and reads without a unique V-gene family were excluded. In a later analysis, 500 to 650 highly shared, low-generation-probability nucleotide sequences were removed to address suspected cross-contamination and a sequencing artifact. For each public chain, a later analysis derived a clonal expansion index from normalized ranks of inferred template counts within each repertoire. A later analysis computed generation probabilities with a VDJ recombination model fitted to out-of-frame rearrangements, and checked the results against IGoR. In a later analysis, TCR-TCR, TCR-HLA and TCR-CMV co-occurrence was scored with hypergeometric tests, and a repertoire-size bias correction was applied to TCR pairs. False discovery rates were estimated in a later analysis by permuting HLA or CMV assignments 20 times. In a later analysis, co-occurring TCRs were grouped using DBSCAN, with TCRdist sequence similarity added in when clustering inside HLA-allele-positive subsets. Repertoires with fewer than 30,000 or more than 120,000 public chains, plus five repertoires with anomalous nucleotide sharing, were excluded from co-occurrence clustering. TCRdb took this table from immuneACCESS and kept in-frame rearrangements with V and J called. Such tables lack part of the clones; where checked against another copy, unresolved V genes explain under half of the gap, and the rest is unexplained. D and trimming come from the DNA, and the V and J calls and clone size come from that table. This sample has 75,000 to 80,000 clones in its table, and under 80% of those were observed once. Roughly 1.7% of the sample belongs to the ten largest clones.

Comment on this clone: Its antigen is currently not known. Base qualities are not provided; no much larger clone lies one nucleotide away.

The study at large found these results: A further reported finding was that TCR beta sequences accurately predicted the HLA-A and HLA-B alleles for most subjects in the first cohort. At a false discovery rate of 0.05, a later analysis linked under 20,000 TCR beta sequences to specific HLA alleles. Seventeen rarely observed V segments, including chromosome 9 orphons, were excluded from the earlier analysis of 550 to 700 of the donors because counts were too low. Strong co-occurrence of HLA alleles, especially DR and DQ, made assigning TCR associations to individual alleles difficult. A later analysis found that HLA-associated TCR beta chains were more clonally expanded and had lower generation probabilities than equally common non-associated chains. In vitro tests confirmed that three of the cytomegalovirus-associated TCR beta chains recognize cytomegalovirus antigens. The classifier was reported to diagnose cytomegalovirus status with high specificity and sensitivity in both the original and validation cohorts. Because some donors lacked HLA typing at each locus, the association tests relied only on the typed subset. Most TCR sequences were seen in very few donors, while some public TCRs were found in many individuals. The sequencing pipeline was judged likely to have produced a cluster of highly shared sequence variants as a technical artifact. Correlated functional status among segregating V segments might be attributable to linkage disequilibrium, but an unknown experimental factor could not be ruled out. This cohort had only TCR beta chains sequenced, and the lack of alpha or paired-chain data limited which features could be detected. According to the authors, the approach could potentially be generalized to other disease states and immunological phenotypes. According to a later genetic analysis, donors in an Asian-associated ancestry cluster had fewer N-insertions in productive TCRs than the roughly 670-donor mean. Some IMGT-functional V segments, including TRBV6-2 and TRBV6-3, could not be distinguished by the 87-base-pair reads and were therefore excluded. In a later analysis, most CMV-associated TCR beta chains were found to appear HLA-restricted, with HLA associations seemingly driven largely by CMV exposure. According to a later analysis, TCR association rates differed among HLA loci, with DRB1 alleles showing the most associated TCRs and HLA-C alleles showing the fewest. In an earlier analysis of 587 of the donors, most TCR beta V segments were observed in productive rearrangements about 87% or about 30% of the time, broadly matching IMGT annotations. A total of roughly 160 TCR beta chains were listed by the study as associated with cytomegalovirus. V-gene and J-gene trimming of TCR beta chains was associated with a missense DCLRE1C variant in a later genetic analysis, and the association was replicated in an independent cohort. Roughly uniform sequencing depth across donors was assumed in presence/absence analyses, although this assumption may not hold. The only immune exposure information available for the cohort was CMV serostatus. In a later analysis, several top co-occurrence clusters were reported to appear linked to parvovirus B19, influenza, CMV and Epstein-Barr virus.

Per the germline V gene, MNHNS is the CDR1 and SASEGT is the CDR2. Compared with germline, V lacks 4 bases and J lacks 7 bases; bases without a gene match: 14. From cysteine to phenylalanine, the CDR3 is 16 amino acids long. Just the 48-base CDR3 DNA is kept, in frame starting at base 1. The clonotype originates from a man in his forties or fifties in good health and CMV-seronegative. Sequenced material: PBMCs. This sequence uses TRBV6-1 and TRBJ2-7; 9 nucleotides in the junction match TRBD1. The DNA sequence follows: TGTGCCAGCAGTGGAGACGGGACAGGGCTTTGGGGTGAGCAGTACTTC. Its protein product is CASSGDGTGLWGEQYF.